Sequencing of this TCR beta chain was carried out in a study of blood T cell repertoires in COVID-19. Germline V lookup: CDR1 SGHTA, CDR2 FQGTGA. V lost 4 bases to trimming and J lost 4 bases; unmatched junction nucleotides: 3. This CDR3 spans 13 amino acids. This clone was observed a single time. Different DNA sequences within this sample yield the same CDR3. The assay was immunoSEQ multiplex PCR, and TCRdb's table has in-frame clones only and misses some. Of around 150,000 clones listed, roughly 87% are singletons. The J gene is TRBJ1-1, the V gene TRBV7-3, with 7 bases aligning to TRBD1. Sequencing was performed on peripheral blood. The TCR originated in a human donor in a cohort sampled during active COVID-19. CDR3 protein: CASSSAGGTEAFF. In nucleotides, the CDR3 is TGTGCCAGCAGCTCAGCAGGGGGCACTGAAGCTTTCTTT.